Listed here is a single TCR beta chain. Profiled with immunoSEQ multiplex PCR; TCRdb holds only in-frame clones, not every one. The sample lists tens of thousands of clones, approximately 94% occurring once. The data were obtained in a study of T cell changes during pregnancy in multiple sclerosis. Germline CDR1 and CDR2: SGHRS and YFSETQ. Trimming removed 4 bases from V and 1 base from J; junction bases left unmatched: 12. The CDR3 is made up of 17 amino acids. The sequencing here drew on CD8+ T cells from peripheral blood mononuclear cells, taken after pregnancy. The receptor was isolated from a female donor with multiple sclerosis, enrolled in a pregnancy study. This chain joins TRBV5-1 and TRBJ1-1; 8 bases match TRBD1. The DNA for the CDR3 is TGCGCCAGCAGCCCTGGGACAGGTGGGGGCTCGAACACTGAAGCTTTCTTT. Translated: CASSPGTGGGSNTEAFF.